Given below is one T cell receptor beta chain in context. This entry is derived from a study of T cell responses to AZD1222 COVID-19 vaccine. Germline CDR1 reads SQVTM; CDR2 reads ANQGSEA. Trimming stripped 0 bases from V and 6 bases from J, with 8 bases between. CDR3 size: 12 residues. TCRdb's copy holds only in-frame clones and misses some; the assay was immunoSEQ multiplex PCR. The table records 150,000 to 200,000 clones, 70% to 90% of them present only once. V gene TRBV29-1 combines with J gene TRBJ1-2, with D uncertain. The receptor was isolated from an adult who received the MenACWY meningococcal vaccine as a control. The sample here was peripheral blood, taken 28 days after the second dose of the MenACWY control vaccine. The CDR3 loop is CSVEDRSHGYTF. CDR3 DNA sequence: TGCAGCGTTGAAGACAGGAGCCATGGCTACACCTTC.